These T cell receptor beta chains were read from a single sample in a study of shared clonotypes between healthy human individuals. Using immunoSEQ multiplex PCR, the repertoire was profiled, and TCRdb retains in-frame clones only, with some absent. This sample carries approximately 1,500,000 clones, 98% of them seen once, and the ten largest clones take roughly 0.45%. Sequencing was performed on naive CD4+ T cells sorted from blood. The origin of the receptors is a man aged 30-40 years in good health. Each CDR3 is given with its conserved first and last residue. A D gene is named only where the DNA matches it firmly. Part of the rows lack a size; the others show once, few, many or a class for expanded clones.

TRBJ2-1,NA,TRBV10-3,18,TRBD2,TGTGCCATCAGTGGACTAGCGGGAGGGAGGGGTTCCTACAATGAGCAGTTCTTC,CAISGLAGGRGSYNEQFF
TRBJ2-1,NA,TRBV29-1,12,NA,TGCAGCGCCGGTCGGGAAGGCAATGAGCAGTTCTTC,CSAGREGNEQFF
TRBJ1-5,NA,TRBV4-1,16,TRBD1,TGCGCCAGCAGCCAGGGGGGACAGGGGGCTTTTCAGCCCCAGCATTTT,CASSQGGQGAFQPQHF
TRBJ1-1,NA,TRBV5-1,15,NA,TGCGCCAGCAGCTTAGCATCCACAAAGAACACTGAAGCTTTCTTT,CASSLASTKNTEAFF
TRBJ2-7,NA,TRBV27,18,NA,TGTGCCAGCAGCCCCAGTAGGACAGCCCGGGGGAGCTCCTACGAGCAGTACTTC,CASSPSRTARGSSYEQYF
TRBJ2-3,NA,TRBV7-9,16,TRBD1,TGTGCCAGCAGCCTCACCGGGACAGGGGACGCAGATACGCAGTATTTT,CASSLTGTGDADTQYF
TRBJ1-3,NA,TRBV6-1,13,NA,TGTGCCAGCAGTGAATCAGGCAGAAACACCATATATTTT,CASSESGRNTIYF
TRBJ2-7,NA,TRBV4-1,14,NA,TGCGCCAGCAGCCAAGATCCGGAGGTAGGCGAGCAGTACTTC,CASSQDPEVGEQYF
TRBJ2-7,once,TRBV6-1,16,TRBD2,TGTGCCAGCAGTGACCCCCTACTAGCGGGAGTAAATCAGGAGTACTTC,CASSDPLLAGVNQEYF
TRBJ2-2,NA,TRBV5-1,18,TRBD1,TGCGCCAGCAGCCTACGTTGGGGTAGACAGGGCGACACCGGGGAGCTGTTTTTT,CASSLRWGRQGDTGELFF
TRBJ2-7,once,TRBV5-1,11,NA,TGCGCCAGCAAGGAGGAGTACGAGCAGTACTTC,CASKEEYEQYF
TRBJ1-5,once,TRBV7-2,14,NA,TGTGCCAGCAGCTATCGGGGGACCAATCAGCCCCAGCATTTT,CASSYRGTNQPQHF
TRBJ1-5,NA,TRBV19,14,NA,TGTGCCAGTAGTACCGGACAACCCGGTCAGCCCCAGCATTTT,CASSTGQPGQPQHF
TRBJ2-2,NA,TRBV12-2,18,NA,TGTGCAAGTCGCTTACCACTAGCGGGAGGGCCTTGCGGCGGGGAGCTGTTTTTT,CASRLPLAGGPCGGELFF
TRBJ2-5,NA,TRBV2,15,TRBD1,TGTGCCAGCAGTGGGACAGGGGGAAATTCGGAGACCCAGTACTTC,CASSGTGGNSETQYF
TRBJ2-1,NA,TRBV7-9,16,TRBD2,TGTGCCAGCAGCGAACCGAGCGGGACGGCCGGCAATGAGCAGTTCTTC,CASSEPSGTAGNEQFF
TRBJ2-1,NA,TRBV7-9,15,TRBD1,TGTGCCAGCAGTATCACCAGGGGGCGCAGGGTTGAGCAGTTCTTC,CASSITRGRRVEQFF
TRBJ2-2,once,TRBV6-5,12,NA,TGTGCCAGCAGTTACTTGTCCGGGGAGCTGTTTTTT,CASSYLSGELFF
TRBJ2-7,NA,TRBV7-2,11,NA,TGTGCCAGCAGCTTATCCGACGAGCAGTACTTC,CASSLSDEQYF
TRBJ2-1,NA,TRBV7-2,14,NA,TGTGCCAGCAGCACCCCCGGCGATCTCACGGCGAAGTTCTTC,CASSTPGDLTAKFF
TRBJ2-7,NA,TRBV30,11,NA,TGTGCGTGGAGTATCTTTTCGGAGCAGTACTTC,CAWSIFSEQYF
TRBJ2-5,NA,TRBV9,15,TRBD2,TGTGCCAGCAGCGGTGAGGGACTAGAAAAGGAGACCCAGTACTTC,CASSGEGLEKETQYF
TRBJ2-7,NA,TRBV4-1,15,NA,TGCGCCAGCAGCCAAACCCCTAATCGGGAGAACGAGCAGTACTTC,CASSQTPNRENEQYF
TRBJ2-6,NA,TRBV28,16,NA,TGTGCCAGCAGTTATATGATTGGCTCTGGGGCCAACGTCCTGACTTTC,CASSYMIGSGANVLTF
TRBJ2-7,NA,TRBV28,14,TRBD2,TGTGCCAGCAGTGTAGCGGGGACCTCCTACGAGCAGTACTTC,CASSVAGTSYEQYF
TRBJ1-1,NA,TRBV18,15,TRBD1,TGTGCCAGCTCACTAAAGGAGACAGGGTCCGCTGAAGCTTTCTTT,CASSLKETGSAEAFF
TRBJ2-7,NA,TRBV4-3,16,TRBD2,TGCGCCAGCAGCCAAGATCTTCGCCTAGCGGGAGGCGAGCAGTACTTC,CASSQDLRLAGGEQYF
TRBJ2-1,NA,TRBV18,18,TRBD1,TGTGCCAGCTCACCAAAGAAAACAGGGGTGGGGCTGTACAATGAGCAGTTCTTC,CASSPKKTGVGLYNEQFF
TRBJ2-7,NA,TRBV5-1,13,NA,TGCGCCAGCAGCTTGTCAGGTCCCTACGAGCAGTACTTC,CASSLSGPYEQYF
TRBJ1-3,NA,TRBV30,13,NA,TGTGCCTGGCTGAGGTTGTCCGGAAACACCATATATTTT,CAWLRLSGNTIYF
TRBJ2-3,NA,TRBV18,14,NA,TGTGCCAGCTCACCGGGGTGGGACACAGATACGCAGTATTTT,CASSPGWDTDTQYF
TRBJ1-1,NA,TRBV29-1,15,NA,TGCAGCGTTGTCACTAGACAGGCCCTGAACACTGAAGCTTTCTTT,CSVVTRQALNTEAFF
TRBJ1-4,NA,TRBV5-1,15,NA,TGCGCCAGCAGCTTGGTCGGAGGCGCTAATGAAAAACTGTTTTTT,CASSLVGGANEKLFF
TRBJ2-3,NA,TRBV9,15,TRBD1,TGTGCCAGCAGCGTAGGGGGACAGATCTTGGATACGCAGTATTTT,CASSVGGQILDTQYF
TRBJ2-7,NA,TRBV9,13,NA,TGTGCCAGCAGCTCAGACAGTTCCTACGAGCAGTACTTC,CASSSDSSYEQYF
TRBJ2-5,NA,TRBV6-5,13,NA,TGTGCCAGCAGTTACGGGTGGAAAGAGACCCAGTACTTC,CASSYGWKETQYF
TRBJ2-2,NA,TRBV5-1,13,NA,TGCGCCAGCAGCCCCGAGTATGCCGGGGAGCTGTTTTTT,CASSPEYAGELFF
TRBJ2-4,NA,TRBV7-2,12,NA,TGTGCCAGCAGCTATATGCGGCAAATTCAGTACTTC,CASSYMRQIQYF
TRBJ1-4,NA,TRBV7-2,13,NA,TGTGCCAGCAGCTTATGGAGGGGGGACGTACTGTTTTTT,CASSLWRGDVLFF
TRBJ2-7,NA,TRBV18,17,NA,TGTGCCAGCTCACCACCCGCAAGTCCGGGGGAAACTTACGAGCAGTACTTC,CASSPPASPGETYEQYF